These T cell receptor beta chains were read from a single sample in a study of radiotherapy plus CTLA-4 blockade in lung cancer. This table comes from immunoSEQ multiplex PCR, and its TCRdb copy is limited to in-frame clones, with some not included. Seen here are just under 60,000 clones, less than 75% observed once, and the top ten hold approximately 8.3%. The source was peripheral blood, collected from a patient treated with radiotherapy plus ipilimumab. Receptors were obtained from a human donor with non-small cell lung cancer whose response to radiotherapy plus ipilimumab could not be evaluated. Each CDR3 is given without its conserved first and last residue.

j_call	v_call	cdr3_aa
TRBJ2-1	TRBV11-2	ASSLALRTGDNEQF
TRBJ2-3	TRBV9	ASSDLGGTDTQY
TRBJ2-1	TRBV20-1	STDSYNEQF
TRBJ2-7	TRBV7-2	ASSFSAGPYEQY
TRBJ1-5	TRBV28	VSSSGADRASNQPQH
TRBJ2-4	TRBV5-4	ASSLEGQLNIQY
TRBJ2-5	TRBV7-2	ASSLLRGRTQY
TRBJ2-7	TRBV19	ASSIGDITGEQY
TRBJ2-3	TRBV30	AWSADRRGFTDTQY
TRBJ2-5	TRBV20-1	SALEGETQY
TRBJ2-2	TRBV4-1	ASSPNPLAGARELF
TRBJ2-3	TRBV2	ASSSGGGQVLTDTQY
TRBJ1-6	TRBV28	ASSFSQGDNSPLH
TRBJ1-1	TRBV5-1	ASSSRRGVAMKNTEAF
TRBJ1-1	TRBV29-1	SVEDRGSEAF
TRBJ1-2	TRBV6-1	ASSEAPGAPYGYT
TRBJ2-7	TRBV9	ASSALAGPLYEQY
TRBJ2-3	TRBV10-1	ASSEFLADTQY
TRBJ2-5	TRBV9	ASTPGGGVEETQY
TRBJ2-1	TRBV2	ASSEIGGNEQF
TRBJ1-1	TRBV30	AWSFTGDTEAF
TRBJ1-5	TRBV25-1	ASSETGGRQPQH
TRBJ1-1	TRBV9	ASSVGTGEDTEAF
TRBJ2-2	TRBV2	ASSEAGGRETGELF
TRBJ2-2	TRBV6-1	ASSDNPNTGELF
TRBJ1-1	TRBV18	ASSTAGGGDTEAF
TRBJ2-7	TRBV4-1	ASSQPTSGSTYEQY
TRBJ2-3	TRBV7-2	ASSFWTSGGAGADTQY
TRBJ2-1	TRBV9	ASSARRRREGYNEQF
TRBJ2-5	TRBV15	ATSRLAGVEETQY
TRBJ1-5	TRBV19	ASSIDSGGNQPQH
TRBJ2-7	TRBV6-4	ARRQGGEQY
TRBJ1-1	TRBV21-1	ASSIQRTGVCTEAF
TRBJ2-1	TRBV5-6	ASSGGTGLSSYNEQF
TRBJ2-2	TRBV9	ASSGRTGYTGELF
TRBJ2-4	TRBV6-1	ASSDPGGLAKNIQY
TRBJ2-7	TRBV14	ASSQPWTGEAYEQY
TRBJ2-6	TRBV9	ASSARYPGTGASGANVLT
TRBJ2-4	TRBV5-3	ARSLGPKGGTKNIQY
TRBJ1-2	TRBV18	ASSPSQGTDYGYT
-	TRBV11-2	ASSSLRSGADEQY
TRBJ2-1	TRBV9	ASSVVTGNSYNEQF
TRBJ1-4	TRBV27	ASSLSAGFGRNEKLF
TRBJ2-2	TRBV7-2	ASSLFGVDGELF
TRBJ1-2	TRBV9	ASSVGDNSNYGYT
TRBJ2-3	TRBV9	ASSVEYGGLSGTTQY
TRBJ2-5	TRBV10-3	AIRGTGETQY
TRBJ2-1	TRBV4-2	ASSPKLSGGAHNEQF
TRBJ1-4	TRBV5-1	ASSLSAGGEKLF
TRBJ2-1	TRBV19	ASNPGLADNEQF
TRBJ1-1	TRBV6-6	ASSLGLNTEAF